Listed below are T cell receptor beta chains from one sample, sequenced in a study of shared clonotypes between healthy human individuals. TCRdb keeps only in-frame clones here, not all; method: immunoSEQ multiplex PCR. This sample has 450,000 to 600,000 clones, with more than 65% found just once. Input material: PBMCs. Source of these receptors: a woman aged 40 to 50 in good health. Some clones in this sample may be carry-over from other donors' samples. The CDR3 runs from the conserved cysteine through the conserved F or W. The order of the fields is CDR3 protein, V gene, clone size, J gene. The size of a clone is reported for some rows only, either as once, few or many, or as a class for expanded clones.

CASSDSGAQGALREKLFF	TRBV2	once	TRBJ1-4
CASSDPGGSSPSYNEQFF	TRBV2	NA	TRBJ2-1
CASSPPGGTEAFF	TRBV7-9	few	TRBJ1-1
CASSPSEVNTEAFF	TRBV4-2	NA	TRBJ1-1
CASRDYSYEQYF	TRBV6-6	NA	TRBJ2-7
CASSSLTSGIDTQYF	TRBV7-2	NA	TRBJ2-3
CASSLDRRYEQYF	TRBV7-2	NA	TRBJ2-7
CASSFREGYQPQHF	TRBV5-8	many	TRBJ1-5
CASLEVSYEQYF	TRBV5-8	NA	TRBJ2-7
CASSPRGGDTQYF	TRBV4-1	NA	TRBJ2-3
CASSPPGGRNNEQFF	TRBV7-3	NA	TRBJ2-1
CASSLDYRFYEQYF	TRBV28	NA	TRBJ2-7
CASSLWDRGIGSPLHF	TRBV28	NA	TRBJ1-6
CASNRDPTMYNEQFF	TRBV19	NA	TRBJ2-1
CASGLVLAGDYNEQFF	TRBV12-5	NA	TRBJ2-1
CASSTGQRTDTQYF	TRBV5-1	NA	TRBJ2-3
CASSLGGSGTEAFF	TRBV7-8	NA	TRBJ1-1
CAISETSGGPGQFF	TRBV10-3	NA	TRBJ2-1
CASSSRANMNTEAFF	TRBV27	NA	TRBJ1-1
CAIGHVEDEQYF	TRBV10-3	NA	TRBJ2-7
CASSEANQGYQPQHF	TRBV2	NA	TRBJ1-5
CASSRQTGMNTEAFF	TRBV9	NA	TRBJ1-1
CASSPANTQETQYF	TRBV18	NA	TRBJ2-5
CASSTDWGSSYEQYF	TRBV5-6	NA	TRBJ2-7
CASSPRERGSEAFF	TRBV18	NA	TRBJ1-1
CAISGTSGSYEQYF	TRBV10-3	NA	TRBJ2-7
CASSLNTAGGYNEQFF	TRBV7-2	NA	TRBJ2-1
CASSFSGNGETQYF	TRBV28	NA	TRBJ2-5
CASSDFLRRDTEAFF	TRBV6-1	few	TRBJ1-1
CASSLPGYNEKLFF	TRBV5-6	NA	TRBJ1-4
CASSFVGTTKETQYF	TRBV5-8	NA	TRBJ2-5
CASSELGTSGSINEQFF	TRBV25-1	NA	TRBJ2-1
CASSSNRGPNEQFF	TRBV19	NA	TRBJ2-1
CASSLLGGSKNGYTF	TRBV5-1	NA	TRBJ1-2
CASSLGAPTGELFF	TRBV5-1	NA	TRBJ2-2
CASSATRGDQETQYF	TRBV19	few	TRBJ2-5
CASSASRSNTEAFF	TRBV18	NA	TRBJ1-1
CASGLRGGAYTF	TRBV7-2	few	TRBJ1-2
CASSYGSYSNQPQHF	TRBV6-6	NA	TRBJ1-5
CAWSPGLAGTYEQYF	TRBV30	NA	TRBJ2-7
CASSETGAIYEQYF	TRBV10-1	NA	TRBJ2-7
CASSLWAGGSTDTQYF	TRBV5-1	NA	TRBJ2-3
CASILTLPGQGHYEQYF	TRBV7-2	NA	TRBJ2-7
CASRAPGQGKSLDYGYTF	TRBV5-4	NA	TRBJ1-2
CASSAPRQVDYGYTF	TRBV7-9	NA	TRBJ1-2
CASSSFQIEITYNEQFF	TRBV5-1	once	TRBJ2-1